Listed below are T cell receptor beta chains from one sample, sequenced in a study of T and B cells in COVID-19 patients. TCRdb reprocessed the multiplex PCR reads with MiXCR, giving one entry per CDR3 protein. Of thousands of distinct CDR3 sequences listed, approximately 22% were seen once; the top ten hold roughly a fifth. The sample comprised blood. These receptors all come from a human donor with active COVID-19. Both conserved end residues are part of each CDR3. The D gene is left open where the match is weak. The listing skips clone size in some rows; elsewhere it reads once, few, many or a size class.

clone_size: medium-sized; v_call: TRBV30; d_call: .; j_call: TRBJ1-4; cdr3_nt: TGTGCCTGGAGTGTAGGGGGGTATAAACTGTTTTTT; cdr3_aa: CAWSVGGYKLFF
clone_size: medium-sized; v_call: TRBV6-5; d_call: .; j_call: TRBJ1-6; cdr3_nt: TGTGCCAGCAAGATTGAACACACAAATTCACCCCTCCACTTT; cdr3_aa: CASKIEHTNSPLHF
clone_size: medium-sized; v_call: TRBV19; d_call: .; j_call: TRBJ2-7; cdr3_nt: TGTGCCAGTTCGTCCCTAGGGAGACCCTCCTACGAGCAGTACTTC; cdr3_aa: CASSSLGRPSYEQYF
clone_size: .; v_call: TRBV19; d_call: .; j_call: TRBJ1-2; cdr3_nt: TGTGCCAGTAGTATATCGGGGTTCCCCGACTATAACTACACCTTC; cdr3_aa: CASSISGFPDYNYTF
clone_size: .; v_call: TRBV6-5; d_call: .; j_call: TRBJ2-5; cdr3_nt: TGTGCCAGCAGTCTTCCGGGACCTCAAGAGACCCAGTACTTC; cdr3_aa: CASSLPGPQETQYF
clone_size: medium-sized; v_call: TRBV18; d_call: .; j_call: TRBJ1-4; cdr3_nt: TGTGCCAGCTCACCACCGGGGCAGTACAATGAAAAACTGTTTTTT; cdr3_aa: CASSPPGQYNEKLFF
clone_size: medium-sized; v_call: TRBV19; d_call: .; j_call: TRBJ2-4; cdr3_nt: TGTGCCAGTAGTATTGGGGCCCAAGAAAACATTCAGTACTTC; cdr3_aa: CASSIGAQENIQYF
clone_size: .; v_call: TRBV5-7; d_call: .; j_call: TRBJ2-7; cdr3_nt: TGTGCCAGCAGCCCTCGGCCAACAGAGTTACGAGCGCAGTACTTC; cdr3_aa: CASSPRPTELRAQYF
clone_size: .; v_call: TRBV7-2; d_call: .; j_call: TRBJ1-1; cdr3_nt: TGTGCCAGCAGCACCCCAGATCCGTACACTGAAGCTTTCTTT; cdr3_aa: CASSTPDPYTEAFF
clone_size: medium-sized; v_call: TRBV19; d_call: .; j_call: TRBJ1-2; cdr3_nt: TGTGCCAGTAGTATAGAAAAGATAACCTATGGCTACACCTTC; cdr3_aa: CASSIEKITYGYTF
clone_size: few; v_call: TRBV7-2; d_call: TRBD1; j_call: TRBJ2-2; cdr3_nt: TGTGCCAGCAGCTTAGCTACAGGGGCCGCGAACACCGGGGAGCTGTTTTTT; cdr3_aa: CASSLATGAANTGELFF
clone_size: medium-sized; v_call: TRBV19; d_call: TRBD1; j_call: TRBJ2-3; cdr3_nt: TGTGCCAGTAGTATGTGGGGGACAGGGGGGAGCACAGATACGCAGTATTTT; cdr3_aa: CASSMWGTGGSTDTQYF
clone_size: .; v_call: TRBV14; d_call: .; j_call: TRBJ1-1; cdr3_nt: TGTGCCAGCAGCCACAGCCCGGGGAGACGGATGACTGAAGCTTTCTTT; cdr3_aa: CASSHSPGRRMTEAFF
clone_size: large; v_call: TRBV11-2; d_call: TRBD1; j_call: TRBJ2-2; cdr3_nt: TGTGCCAGCAGCTTAGGCAGGGGGCTGGCGTACACCGGGGAGCTGTTTTTT; cdr3_aa: CASSLGRGLAYTGELFF